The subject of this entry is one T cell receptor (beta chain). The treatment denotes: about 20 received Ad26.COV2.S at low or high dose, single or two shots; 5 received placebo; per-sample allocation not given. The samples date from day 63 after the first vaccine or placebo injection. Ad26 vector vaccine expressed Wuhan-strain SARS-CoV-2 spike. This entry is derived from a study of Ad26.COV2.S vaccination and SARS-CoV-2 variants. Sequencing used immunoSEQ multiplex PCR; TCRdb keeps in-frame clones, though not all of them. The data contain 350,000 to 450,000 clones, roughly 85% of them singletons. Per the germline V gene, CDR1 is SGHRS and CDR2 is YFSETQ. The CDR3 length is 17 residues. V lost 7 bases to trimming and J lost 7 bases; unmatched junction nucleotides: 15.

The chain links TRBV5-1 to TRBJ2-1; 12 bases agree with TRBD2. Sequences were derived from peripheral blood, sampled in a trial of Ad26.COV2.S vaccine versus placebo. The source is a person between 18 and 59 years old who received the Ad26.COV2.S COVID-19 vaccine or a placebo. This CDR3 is CASASGARTSGTNEQFF. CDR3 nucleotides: TGCGCCAGCGCAAGCGGCGCCCGGACTAGCGGGACGAATGAGCAGTTCTTC.